The sequence of this T cell receptor (beta chain) was determined in a study of T cell responses to AZD1222 COVID-19 vaccine. Only in-frame clones appear in the TCRdb table, and some are missing; sequencing was by immunoSEQ multiplex PCR. In the table there are around 150,000 clones, approximately 88% of which are singletons. In regard to this clone: The antigen is not known. The sample contains more than one DNA sequence encoding this CDR3.

Study-wide results and limits: Rises in breadth and depth of Spike-specific TCRs came after two AZD1222 doses.

The germline gives CDR1 KGHSH, CDR2 LQKENI. J was trimmed by 5 bases and V by 2 bases; bases with no gene match: 2. This CDR3 has 13 residues. The chain employs TRBV18 and TRBJ1-2; 7 bases map to TRBD1. This sequence was found in an adult in good health. The specimen comprised peripheral blood, sampled on day 0 of MenACWY control vaccination. Here the CDR3 reads CASSPDRVYGYTF. The CDR3 DNA is TGTGCCAGCTCACCAGACAGGGTGTATGGCTACACCTTC.